This T cell receptor (beta chain) was obtained from a study of blood T cell repertoires in COVID-19. Study summary: Whether acute or convalescent, the COVID-19 samples came from the United States, Italy and Spain. PBMCs, B-cell-depleted T cells, or T cells provided the cDNA or gDNA that made up the material.

In the source study's methods: Counts of nucleated cells, estimated from reference gene primer amplification, were obtained. Clones were read by immunoSEQ multiplex PCR, and TCRdb kept only the in-frame ones, dropping some. The DNA gave D and trimming, while V, J and clone size come from that table. The top ten hold approximately 24% of the sample, which has about 100,000 clones, 70% to 80% seen once. V lost 1 base, J lost 2 bases, and 5 bases stayed unmatched. The CDR3 is 15 residues long. Germline V lookup: CDR1 SGHTA, CDR2 FQGTGA. This rearrangement joins TRBV7-3 to TRBJ2-7; 7 bases are shared with TRBD2. The material sequenced was peripheral blood. The TCR originated in a human donor in a cohort sampled during active COVID-19. CDR3 DNA sequence: TGTGCCAGCAGCTTAATTGGCGGGAGCGCCTACGAGCAGTACTTC. It yields the protein CASSLIGGSAYEQYF.